This record looks at one TCR beta chain sequence and its context. This record comes from a study of blood T cell repertoires in COVID-19. Turning to the study itself: Acute and convalescent COVID-19 specimens originated in the United States, Italy and Spain. In each case, the material was cDNA or gDNA derived from T cells, B-cell-depleted T cells, or PBMCs.

Original processing notes: Counts of nucleated cells, estimated from reference gene primer amplification, were obtained. Profiling relied on immunoSEQ multiplex PCR, and the TCRdb table lists in-frame clones only, not all of them. From that table come the V and J calls and clone size; the DNA was used to work out D and trimming. Of approximately 91,000 clones in the sample, about 90% are singletons; the top ten hold about 4.2%. Germline V gene lookup returns CDR1 LGHDT and CDR2 YNNKEL (reference sequence). The junction had 13 bases not matched to a gene; V was cut back by 1 base and J by 4 bases. The length of the CDR3 is 19 residues.

The sample comprised peripheral blood. The V and J genes are TRBV3-1 (or the pseudogene TRBV3-2) and TRBJ2-1; 10 positions agree with TRBD2. This sequence was found in a man aged 65-85 years with acute or convalescent COVID-19. As DNA, the CDR3 is TGTGCCAGCAGCCAAGTCCCCCCGGCACTAGCGGGGAAATACAATGAGCAGTTCTTC. It is translated as CASSQVPPALAGKYNEQFF.